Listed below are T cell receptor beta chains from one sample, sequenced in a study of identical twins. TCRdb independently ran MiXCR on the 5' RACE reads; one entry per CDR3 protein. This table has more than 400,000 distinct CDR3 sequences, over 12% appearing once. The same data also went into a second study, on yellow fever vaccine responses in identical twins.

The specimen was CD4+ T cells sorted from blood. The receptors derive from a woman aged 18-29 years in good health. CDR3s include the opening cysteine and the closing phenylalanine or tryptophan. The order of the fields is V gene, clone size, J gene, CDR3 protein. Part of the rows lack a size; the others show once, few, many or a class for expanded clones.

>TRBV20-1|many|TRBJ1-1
CSARRRTEAFF
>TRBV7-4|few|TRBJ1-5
CGQIGEGNQPQHF
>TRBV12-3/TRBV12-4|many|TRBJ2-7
CASRVLAGAYEQYF
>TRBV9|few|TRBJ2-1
CASSVAREGVRHNEQFF
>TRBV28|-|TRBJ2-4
CASPWATRGLGKNIQYF
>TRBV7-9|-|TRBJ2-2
CASASSIGNTGELFF
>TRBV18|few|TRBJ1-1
CASSPPTTGPTEAFF
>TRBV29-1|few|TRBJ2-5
CSVAGQRPPQETQYF
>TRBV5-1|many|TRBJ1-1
CASSLVGAQNTEAFF
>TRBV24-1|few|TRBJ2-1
CATKTSGKSNEQFF
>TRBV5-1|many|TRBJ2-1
CASSKPGGPYNEQFF
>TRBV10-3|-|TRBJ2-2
CASSSQLGPGELFF
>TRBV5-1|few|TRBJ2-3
CASSRGLAGVGGTDTQYF
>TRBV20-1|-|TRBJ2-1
CSAARDSGRAGEQFF
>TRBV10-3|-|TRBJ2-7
CAISEIQGQLYEQYF
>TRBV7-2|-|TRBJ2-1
CASSLNSGGVYEQFF
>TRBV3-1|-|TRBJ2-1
CASSPLGWNEQFF
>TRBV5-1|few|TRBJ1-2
CASSLSPGNYGYTF
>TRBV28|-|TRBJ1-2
CASSRLYYGYTF
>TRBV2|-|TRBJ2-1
CASRSDTGDEQFF
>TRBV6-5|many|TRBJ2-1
CASSYSWDTYNEQFF
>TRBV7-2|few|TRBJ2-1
CASRVDSGSPSYNEQFF
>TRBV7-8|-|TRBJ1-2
CASSLLSSGEGYTF